This TCR beta chain was sequenced in a study of prognosis after radiotherapy for stage I lung cancer. About the research overall: Ages of the approximately 12 men and roughly six women ranged roughly 53 to 84 years, median approximately 70. Radiotherapy: SBRT, 3 to 5 fractions, biologically effective dose at least 100 Gy. The study gave no patient concurrent therapy with stereotactic body radiotherapy.

CDR3 of TCR beta was amplified from genomic DNA via a two-round multiplex PCR. Primers targeting each individual TRBV and TRBJ gene were applied in first-round PCR. TCRdb re-called the multiplex PCR reads with MiXCR, one entry per CDR3 protein. The table shows around 20,000 distinct CDR3 sequences, with around 42% occurring only once. The V gene's germline CDR1 is LNHNV and CDR2 YYDKDF (reference sequence). V lost 5 bases and J 4 bases, leaving 12 bases between the germline ends. The CDR3 length is 14 residues. Approximately 6 milliliters of peripheral blood were drawn at each of two time points. This specimen consisted of PBMCs, obtained before or after stereotactic body radiation therapy (not recorded which). The chain joins TRBV15 to TRBJ1-5; possible D gene TRBD1, 6 bases. This receptor was obtained from a donor over 45 with non-small cell lung cancer. DNA of the CDR3: TGTGCCACCAGCCTAAATACAGGGAATCAGCCCCAGCATTTT. Its translation is CATSLNTGNQPQHF. The whole variable domain, filled in from reference TRBV15 and TRBJ1-5, reads DAMVIQNPRYQVTQFGKPVTLSCSQTLNHNVMYWYQQKSSQAPKLLFHYYDKDFNNEADTPDNFQSRRPNTSFCFLDIRSPGLGDTAMYLCATSLNTGNQPQHFGDGTRLSIL.